The present TCR beta chain was sequenced within a study of cytomegalovirus exposure and HLA in healthy donors. The CDR3 has 12 residues. V was shortened by 4 bases and J by 2 bases, with 7 bases between the two germline ends. Germline loops: CDR1 SQVTM, CDR2 ANQGSEA. This clone has just a few counts. Antigen specificity is unknown. Notes on the study in general: The study flagged about 150 TCR beta chains as cytomegalovirus-associated. Reportedly, TCR beta sequences accurately predicted HLA-A and HLA-B alleles in most subjects.

The PCR used 60 Vbeta and 13 Jbeta primers. TCRdb keeps only in-frame clones here, not all; method: immunoSEQ multiplex PCR. Among approximately 210,000 clones, 60% to 85% were seen once, and the ten largest hold 0.9% to 1.2%. The TCR sequence derives from a middle-aged woman in good health and CMV-seronegative. This chain joins TRBV29-1 and TRBJ2-3; D gene ambiguous. The sequencing input was PBMCs. CDR3 loop: CSVVLATDTQYF. CDR3 sequence (DNA): TGCAGCGTTGTATTAGCCACAGATACGCAGTATTTT.